The 17 T cell receptor beta chains given below trace back to one sample, sequenced in a study of blood T cells in healthy people across ages. The authors ran a second PCR of about 7 to 11 cycles using a sample-barcoded 5' primer and a J-beta primer mix. TCRdb analysed the 5' RACE reads with MiXCR anew, one entry per CDR3 protein. In the table there are more than 650,000 distinct CDR3 sequences, approximately 24% of which are singletons. These sequences were also reported in another study, on T cells of mothers and their children.

Input material: blood. All receptors derive from a boy aged 10-17 years in good health.

V is TRBV29-1 and J is TRBJ2-1, with TRBD2 identical over 10 bases. The length of the CDR3 is 15 residues. V lost 6 bases and J lost 0; bases outside the gene matches: 5. CDR1 is SQVTM and CDR2 is ANQGSEA in the germline V gene. The CDR3 loop is CSVAGGRSSYNEQFF. The CDR3 region has the DNA TGCAGCGTAGCGGGAGGGCGGAGCTCCTACAATGAGCAGTTCTTC.

This clonotype has just a few counts. The V gene is TRBV6-1, the J gene TRBJ1-5, with D possibly matching TRBD1 (6 bases). With 2 bases removed from V and 9 bases from J, the gap between germline ends came to 14 bases. Germline values: CDR1 MNHNS, CDR2 SASEGT. The CDR3 runs 14 residues. The CDR3 sequence is CASSESRGDSPQHF. CDR3 DNA: TGTGCCAGCAGTGAAAGCAGGGGAGATTCGCCCCAGCATTTT.

This clonotype has more than one count but fewer than ten. The gene calls are TRBV9 and TRBJ1-4; no definite D call. This CDR3 has 15 residues. Germline V gene data show CDR1 as SGDLS and CDR2 as YYNGEE. V was clipped by 0 bases and J by 1 base, with 7 bases between them. This CDR3 reads CASSVGSGTNEKLFF. Here the CDR3 DNA reads TGTGCCAGCAGCGTAGGTTCAGGAACTAATGAAAAACTGTTTTTT.

This clonotype appeared many times. This chain uses TRBV28 with TRBJ1-5; 10 bases are shared with TRBD1. There are 18 residues in the CDR3. The V segment lost 5 bases and the J segment 6 bases; nucleotides outside the gene matches: 16. CDR1 MDHEN and CDR2 SYDVKM come from the germline V gene. As DNA, the CDR3 is TGTGCCAGCAGTCGGGACAGGGGTTTTCGGGTTTTTAGTCAGCCCCAGCATTTT. It encodes CASSRDRGFRVFSQPQHF. The variable domain in full, completed from reference TRBV28 and TRBJ1-5, reads DVKVTQSSRYLVKRTGEKVFLECVQDMDHENMFWYRQDPGLGLRLIYFSYDVKMKEKGDIPEGYSVSREKKERFSLILESASTNQTSMYLCASSRDRGFRVFSQPQHFGDGTRLSIL.

The chain employs TRBV6-2 or TRBV6-3 and TRBJ1-4; a weak D match, TRBD1 (5 bases). CDR1 MNHEY and CDR2 SVGEGT come from the germline V gene. CDR3 length: 14 residues. V was shortened by 5 bases and J by 7 bases, with 14 bases between the two germline ends. CDR3 loop: CASSPAGVGEKLFF. CDR3 DNA sequence: TGTGCCAGCAGTCCGGCGGGGGTTGGTGAAAAACTGTTTTTT.

J is TRBJ2-7 and V is TRBV7-9, with TRBD1 matching 7 bases. V gave up 5 bases and J gave up 6 bases; unmatched junction bases: 10. This CDR3 contains 14 residues. Germline V gene lookup returns CDR1 SEHNR and CDR2 FQNEAQ (reference sequence). The CDR3 region is CASSGIQGWGEQYF. The CDR3 DNA reads as TGTGCCAGCAGCGGAATACAGGGGTGGGGCGAGCAGTACTTC. The full variable domain, rest sourced from reference TRBV7-9 and TRBJ2-7, is DTGVSQNPRHKITKRGQNVTFRCDPISEHNRLYWYRQTLGQGPEFLTYFQNEAQLEKSRLLSDRFSAERPKGSFSTLEIQRTEQGDSAMYLCASSGIQGWGEQYFGPGTRLTVT.

This clonotype has only a few counts. The V gene is TRBV21-1, the J gene TRBJ1-2; the table gives TRBD1 as D, unverified against the DNA. TRBV21-1 is assigned pseudogene status. There are 13 residues in the CDR3. As DNA, the CDR3 is TGTGCCAGCAGAACAGGCAAAGACTATGGCTACACCTTC. It is translated as CASRTGKDYGYTF.

The J gene is TRBJ2-3, the V gene TRBV20-1; D is perhaps TRBD1 (5 bases). Trimming took 2 bases from V and 3 from J, leaving 9 bases between them. CDR1 is DFQATT and CDR2 is SNEGSKA in the germline V gene (reference sequence). This CDR3 has 13 residues. CDR3 sequence (DNA): TGCAGTGCTAGATCCGACAGTACAGATACGCAGTATTTT. It translates to CSARSDSTDTQYF.

V gene TRBV5-5 combines with J gene TRBJ2-4; D may be TRBD1 or TRBD2 (5 bases each). Germline V CDR1 and CDR2: SGHKS, YYEKEE (reference sequence). This CDR3 spans 14 amino acids. V lost 4 bases, J lost 3 bases, and 11 bases lay in between. The CDR3 DNA reads as TGTGCCAGCAGCGAGGGACGAGGCAAAAACATTCAGTACTTC. It codes for CASSEGRGKNIQYF.

This clonotype was observed a few times. The chain recombines TRBV3-1 with TRBJ1-2, with D possibly TRBD1 on 5 matching bases. Between the trimmed V and J ends, which lost 2 bases and 7 bases, there was a span of 17 bases. The germline gives CDR1 LGHDT, CDR2 YNNKEL (reference sequence). This CDR3 comprises 15 residues. DNA of the CDR3: TGTGCCAGCAGCCAATATTCCGGGACCGGCTCTGGCTACACCTTC. Translated: CASSQYSGTGSGYTF.

The table lists this clonotype with a few counts. The CDR3 is CASRGSGEAFF. Written as DNA, the CDR3 is TGTGCCAGCAGAGGTTCAGGTGAAGCTTTCTTT. The rearrangement uses TRBV12-3 or TRBV12-4 and TRBJ1-1; D unresolved. Trimming took off 6 bases at V and 7 bases at J, with 9 bases between the two ends. There are 11 residues in the CDR3.

The chain uses TRBV13 and TRBJ1-4; 9 nucleotides line up with TRBD1. This CDR3 contains 19 residues. CDR1 and CDR2 (germline): PRHDT, FYEKMQ (reference sequence). V shed 4 bases, J shed 3 bases, and the junction held 15 bases outside the gene matches. This CDR3 is CASSSIRDRARQANEKLFF. The CDR3 DNA sequence: TGTGCCAGCAGCTCCATACGGGACAGGGCCCGGCAGGCTAATGAAAAACTGTTTTTT.

The rearrangement links TRBV7-8 to TRBJ1-4; possibly TRBD1 for D (6 bases). V lost 5 bases to trimming and J lost 0 bases, with 10 bases between them. Germline V CDR1 and CDR2: SGHVS, FQNEAQ. The CDR3 spans 15 residues. CDR3 amino acids: CASSARTATNEKLFF. In nucleotides, the CDR3 is TGTGCCAGCAGCGCTCGGACAGCAACTAATGAAAAACTGTTTTTT.

Here the CDR3 DNA reads TGCAGCGTTTCAGGACAGGGCCAGTCGGGGGAGACCCAGTACTTC. Its protein product is CSVSGQGQSGETQYF. V usage is TRBV29-1 and J usage is TRBJ2-5; TRBD1 agrees at 8 bases. CDR1 SQVTM and CDR2 ANQGSEA come from the germline V gene. After removal of 5 bases from V and 5 bases from J, the junction contained 13 bases not matched to a gene. This CDR3 region has 15 residues.

The chain links TRBV14 to TRBJ2-3, with 8 bases aligning to TRBD2. Per germline, CDR1 SGHDN and CDR2 FVKESK. The V and J ends lost 4 bases and 3 bases, in that order; junction bases with no gene match: 9. The CDR3 totals 16 residues. CDR3 sequence reads: CASSPRIAGLTDTQYF. As DNA, the CDR3 is TGTGCCAGCAGCCCAAGGATAGCGGGATTGACAGATACGCAGTATTTT. Together with reference TRBV14 and TRBJ2-3, the CDR3 gives the full variable domain: EAGVTQFPSHSVIEKGQTVTLRCDPISGHDNLYWYRRVMGKEIKFLLHFVKESKQDESGMPNNRFLAERTGGTYSTLKVQPAELEDSGVYFCASSPRIAGLTDTQYFGPGTRLTVL.

For this clonotype: Because the CDR3 is missing its conserved closing phenylalanine or tryptophan, this is likely a read error. This chain joins TRBV12-3 or TRBV12-4 and TRBJ1-5; D unresolved. The V end was cut by 4 bases, the J end by 5 bases, with 12 bases between. There are 14 residues in the CDR3. CDR3 DNA sequence: TGTGCCAGCAGTTCAACCAGGACGTATCAGCCCCAGCATCTT. Amino acid sequence: CASSSTRTYQPQHL.

V is TRBV29-1 and J is TRBJ1-3, with unresolved D. From germline, CDR1 is SQVTM and CDR2 ANQGSEA. The CDR3 is 13 amino acids. The ends were cut back, 4 bases at V and 0 bases at J, with 7 bases in the middle. DNA of the CDR3: TGCAGCGTTGCCACCTCCTCTGGAAACACCATATATTTT. It encodes CSVATSSGNTIYF.